This T cell receptor beta chain came from a study of beta chain features in type 1 diabetes. As for the study in general: The study found patients and healthy donors alike in age, gender and cell yields. Study-wide points: The naive, central memory and Treg TCRB repertoires looked more alike in patients than they did in healthy donors. Resolution of whether HLA type affects TCRB rearrangement was not achieved here.

Of note for this clone: Antigen unknown.

Germline CDR1 is MDHEN and CDR2 is SYDVKM. The CDR3 extends over 16 amino acids. The V gene lost 5 bases and the J gene lost 8 bases, with 24 bases spanning the gap. Every bit of the isolated RNA underwent reverse transcription, so sequencing read expressed TCRB transcripts. Sequenced by immunoSEQ multiplex PCR; TCRdb stores in-frame clones only, minus some. The repertoire consists of about 59,000 clones, with approximately 59% occurring once and the leading ten covering roughly 2%. The receptor was isolated from a woman under 30 in good health. Sequenced input: Tregs from blood. The gene calls are TRBV28 and TRBJ1-2; maybe TRBD1 (6 bases). CDR3 in amino acids: CASSNPGQSESSGYTF. CDR3 in DNA: TGTGCCAGCAGTAATCCAGGACAGTCGGAATCGTCAGGCTACACCTTC.